Included here is one T cell receptor (beta chain) sequence, with context. Its antigen remains unidentified. The entry originates in a study of CD8+ T cells in alopecia areata. Across the study: The tofacitinib course ran for 6 to 18 months and was followed by 6 months off drug.

Sorting separated CD4+ and CD8+ T cells out of PBMCs. Study-wide results and limits: Lesional scalp exceeded normal scalp in clonality, especially in alopecia totalis/universalis.

The CDR3 covers 13 residues. Germline V lookup: CDR1 SNHLY, CDR2 FYNNEI. Deletions cut 2 bases from V and 5 bases from J, with 9 bases between. RNA extraction was followed by reverse transcription into cDNA, which acted as the sequencing template. Assay used: immunoSEQ multiplex PCR; TCRdb lists only in-frame clones, some missing. The sample includes more than 85,000 clones, less than 50% of them seen just once. Material for sequencing was CD4+ T cells sorted from blood. V and J are TRBV2 and TRBJ2-5; D may correspond to TRBD1 or TRBD2 (5 bases each). This sequence originates from a human donor with alopecia areata. In DNA, the CDR3 is TGTGCCAGCAGTGAACAGGGAGTCGAGACCCAGTACTTC. It codes for CASSEQGVETQYF.